The clone carrying this T cell receptor (beta chain) showed up many times. Its antigen is undetermined. RNA transcripts served as the template for amplifying TCR beta CDR3 regions. An initial round of RT-PCR targeting the TCR CDR3 relied on the HTBI primer set. A single record per CDR3 protein comes from TCRdb applying MiXCR to the multiplex PCR reads. Among approximately 400,000 distinct CDR3 sequences listed, about 15% were seen once. This sample is part of a study of T cells in Graves' hyperthyroidism and ophthalmopathy. Study findings and constraints: Ophthalmopathy prediction by the model preceded onset by a median about 6 months.

Germline values: CDR1 SGHTA, CDR2 FQGNSA. Trimming cost V 4 bases and J 1 base; bases outside gene matches: 7. The CDR3 covers 15 residues. The origin of this receptor is a woman in her thirties with Graves' hyperthyroidism. The chain uses TRBV7-2 and TRBJ2-7, with TRBD1 identical over 7 bases. Sequencing was carried out using blood. CDR3 nucleotide sequence: TGTGCCAGCAGCTACCCCGGGACAGTTTCCTACGAGCAGTACTTC. Amino acids: CASSYPGTVSYEQYF. The full variable domain, in which reference TRBV7-2 and TRBJ2-7 provide the parts outside the CDR3, is GAGVSQSPSNKVTEKGKDVELRCDPISGHTALYWYRQSLGQGLEFLIYFQGNSAPDKSGLPSDRFSAERTGGSVSTLTIQRTQQEDSAVYLCASSYPGTVSYEQYFGPGTRLTVT.